The T cell receptor beta chain under discussion was sequenced for a study of CD8 T cells in Susac syndrome. TCR beta was sequenced from blood CD8+ and CD4+ T cells. V lost 5 bases and J 2 bases, leaving 8 bases between the germline ends. This CDR3 has 12 residues. Germline V lookup: CDR1 SQVTM, CDR2 ANQGSEA. Reverse transcription used roughly 0.45 to 1 ug RNA and random hexamers. Amplification of TCR beta CDR3 used immunoSEQ multiplex PCR across 54 Vbeta and 13 Jbeta. TCRdb recomputed calls from the immunoSEQ multiplex PCR reads with MiXCR, one row per CDR3 protein. The sample has roughly 150,000 distinct CDR3 sequences, 95% seen once. Notes on this clonotype: The antigen is not known.

Study conclusions and caveats: Susac-specific public clones were found in both the total CD8+ and the CD8+ TEMRA repertoires, with fewer than 20 in the former and 5 or 6 in the latter. Among active patients and in TEMRA cells, CD8+ clonal expansion in Susac reached its peak.

What was sequenced was CD8+ T cells from PBMCs. The chain uses TRBV29-1 and TRBJ2-3; no definite D call. This receptor was taken from a human donor with Susac syndrome. Written as DNA, the CDR3 is TGCAGCGTTTTGCAAAACACAGATACGCAGTATTTT. This sequence encodes CSVLQNTDTQYF.